This TCR beta chain was captured in a study of neoadjuvant nivolumab and ipilimumab in lung cancer. Findings and caveats of the study: TCR receptors were sequenced in few samples. Resected tumors had greater TCR richness and clonality than uninvolved lung. Higher pretherapy blood TCR richness went with higher resected-tumor richness. Only two of four nivolumab-treated tumors gained richness and clonality by surgery.

The germline gives CDR1 SGHDT, CDR2 YYEEEE. This CDR3 comprises 14 residues. Trimming left V 2 bases short and J 1 base short, with 7 bases between. In the case of this clone: What it binds is unknown.

The data were produced by immunoSEQ multiplex PCR, yet TCRdb's version contains in-frame clones alone and is incomplete. The sample contains over 8,500 clones, about 74% of which appear only once. The sequence derives from an adult with non-small cell lung cancer. Some clones in this sample may be carry-over from other donors' samples. The genes are TRBV5-6 and TRBJ2-1; no reliable D call. The starting material was tumor tissue, obtained after neoadjuvant nivolumab, alone or with ipilimumab, at or shortly before surgery. Written as DNA, the CDR3 is TGTGCCAGCAGCTTAGGTAGGTCCTACAATGAGCAGTTCTTC. This sequence encodes CASSLGRSYNEQFF.